These 29 T cell receptor beta chains were sequenced from one sample in a study of beta chain features in type 1 diabetes. General study points: All four CD4+ subsets from Type 1 diabetes patients carried moderately but significantly shorter TCRB CDR3s.

Their cognate antigens are unknown. Expressed TCRB transcripts were sequenced after all isolated RNA was converted to cDNA. The method was immunoSEQ multiplex PCR; TCRdb's version includes in-frame clones alone and lacks a portion of them. The table includes over 200,000 clones, roughly 10% detected once. The sequenced sample consisted of naive CD4+ T cells from blood. The receptors stem from a man aged 25 to 40 with type 1 diabetes.

The chain employs TRBV7-9 and TRBJ1-1; 7 bases map to TRBD1. V gave up 3 bases and J gave up 4 bases; unmatched junction bases: 5. The CDR3 consists of 14 residues. Germline loops: CDR1 SEHNR, CDR2 FQNEAQ (reference sequence). The DNA for the CDR3 is TGTGCCAGCAGCTTGGGACAGATGGGCACTGAAGCTTTCTTT. Its protein is CASSLGQMGTEAFF. The full variable domain, rest sourced from reference TRBV7-9 and TRBJ1-1, is DTGVSQNPRHKITKRGQNVTFRCDPISEHNRLYWYRQTLGQGPEFLTYFQNEAQLEKSRLLSDRFSAERPKGSFSTLEIQRTEQGDSAMYLCASSLGQMGTEAFFGQGTRLTVV.

This clone was found a few times. J is TRBJ1-4 and V is TRBV2; D perhaps matches TRBD1 (5 bases). Germline CDR1 SNHLY, CDR2 FYNNEI. Between the trimmed V and J ends, which lost 7 bases and 8 bases, there was a span of 17 bases. The CDR3 loop spans 14 amino acids. The CDR3 spells CASTRQGHAEKLFF. The CDR3 DNA sequence: TGTGCCAGCACCCGGCAAGGACATGCGGAAAAACTGTTTTTT.

Only a few counts were recorded for this clone. The rearrangement joins TRBV2 to TRBJ1-1, with D perhaps matching TRBD1 (6 bases). The CDR3 is made up of 12 amino acids. V dropped 5 bases and J dropped 5 bases, with 9 bases sitting between them. Germline V gives CDR1 SNHLY, CDR2 FYNNEI. CDR3 sequence: CASSRGGTEAFF. Here the CDR3 DNA reads TGTGCCAGCAGTAGGGGGGGGACTGAAGCTTTCTTT.

The chain employs TRBV5-1 and TRBJ1-1; 7 bases agree with TRBD1. Germline V gene sequence: CDR1 SGHRS, CDR2 YFSETQ. V trimming: 1 base; J trimming: 0 bases; junction bases outside the gene matches: 3. This CDR3 spans 15 amino acids. Here the CDR3 DNA reads TGCGCCAGCAGCTTGACCAGGGGGATGAACACTGAAGCTTTCTTT. Residues: CASSLTRGMNTEAFF. The complete variable domain, with remaining parts taken from reference TRBV5-1 and TRBJ1-1, reads KAGVTQTPRYLIKTRGQQVTLSCSPISGHRSVSWYQQTPGQGLQFLFEYFSETQRNKGNFPGRFSGRQFSNSRSEMNVSTLELGDSALYLCASSLTRGMNTEAFFGQGTRLTVV.

The sample holds a few counts of this clone. V gene TRBV7-2 combines with J gene TRBJ2-6; possible D gene TRBD2, 5 bases. Germline V gene data show CDR1 as SGHTA and CDR2 as FQGNSA. The CDR3 contains 16 residues. V was trimmed by 0 bases and J by 2 bases, leaving 8 bases between them. This chain's CDR3 is CASSLASGTGANVLTF. In DNA, the CDR3 is TGTGCCAGCAGCTTAGCGTCGGGGACTGGGGCCAACGTCCTGACTTTC.

This sequence joins TRBV6-4 and TRBJ2-7; 9 bases are shared with TRBD1. Germline loops: CDR1 MRHNA, CDR2 SNTAGT. Trimming cost V 7 bases and J 3 bases; bases outside gene matches: 7. There are 14 residues in the CDR3. This CDR3 reads CASTGGTGCYEQYF. The DNA for the CDR3 is TGTGCCAGCACCGGCGGGACAGGGTGCTACGAGCAGTACTTC.

This chain connects TRBV4-2 to TRBJ2-2; TRBD2 might be the D (7 bases). V shed 5 bases and J shed 4 bases, with 17 bases lying between them. Germline V lookup: CDR1 LGHNA, CDR2 YNFKEQ. This CDR3 contains 16 residues. The CDR3 is CASSSRAGATTGELFF. CDR3 DNA: TGTGCCAGCAGCTCTCGGGCGGGGGCGACCACCGGGGAGCTGTTTTTT.

The genes are TRBV7-2 and TRBJ1-5; tentatively, D is TRBD1 (5 bases). The CDR3 has 15 amino acids. Germline assignment: CDR1 SGHTA and CDR2 FQGNSA. Trimming shortened V by 3 bases and J by 10 bases, and 19 bases separated the two germline ends. CDR3: CASSFSSGRGEPQHF. In DNA, the CDR3 is TGTGCCAGCAGCTTTTCGTCGGGGAGGGGCGAACCCCAGCATTTT.

This clone has a handful of counts. The chain carries TRBV28 and TRBJ2-1; D unclear. CDR1 and CDR2 (germline): MDHEN, SYDVKM. Trimming left V 1 base short and J 9 bases short, with 7 bases between. This CDR3 has 12 amino acids. In DNA, the CDR3 is TGTGCCAGCAGTTTATCTTTCCTTGAGCAGTTCTTC. Its translation: CASSLSFLEQFF. Supplemented by reference TRBV28 and TRBJ2-1, the full variable domain reads DVKVTQSSRYLVKRTGEKVFLECVQDMDHENMFWYRQDPGLGLRLIYFSYDVKMKEKGDIPEGYSVSREKKERFSLILESASTNQTSMYLCASSLSFLEQFFGPGTRLTVL.

The chain employs TRBV6-5 and TRBJ1-2; D is undetermined. V lost 0 bases to trimming and J lost 4 bases, with 9 bases between them. This CDR3 spans 14 amino acids. Germline CDR1 reads MNHEY; CDR2 reads SVGAGI. In DNA, the CDR3 is TGTGCCAGCAGTTACTCGAGGATATTCTATGGCTACACCTTC. Its translation is CASSYSRIFYGYTF.

V and J are TRBV28 and TRBJ2-7; D is possibly TRBD2 (6 bases). Deletions cut 4 bases from V and 5 bases from J, with 9 bases between. Germline assignment: CDR1 MDHEN and CDR2 SYDVKM. The CDR3 is 12 residues long. The CDR3 sequence: CASSSGGHEQYF. The DNA of the CDR3 is TGTGCCAGCAGTTCCGGGGGACACGAGCAGTACTTC. The variable domain in full, with the rest retrieved from reference TRBV28 and TRBJ2-7, is DVKVTQSSRYLVKRTGEKVFLECVQDMDHENMFWYRQDPGLGLRLIYFSYDVKMKEKGDIPEGYSVSREKKERFSLILESASTNQTSMYLCASSSGGHEQYFGPGTRLTVT.

The table lists this clone with a few counts. This chain uses TRBV23-1 with TRBJ2-6; 9 bases agree with TRBD2. TRBV23-1 is an ORF; its function is uncertain. CDR3 length equals 17 residues. The trim removed 8 bases at V and 0 bases at J, leaving 8 bases unmatched. The CDR3: CASAASRGGSGANVLTF. In DNA, the CDR3 is TGCGCCAGCGCAGCCTCGCGGGGGGGCTCTGGGGCCAACGTCCTGACTTTC.

The V and J genes are TRBV10-3 and TRBJ2-7, with a possible D match to TRBD1 (6 bases). V dropped 3 bases and J dropped 0 bases, with 9 bases sitting between them. Per the germline V gene, CDR1 is ENHRY and CDR2 is SYGVKD. The CDR3 runs to 14 residues. The CDR3 DNA reads TGTGCCATCAGTGACCAGGACAGCTCCTACGAGCAGTACTTC. This sequence encodes CAISDQDSSYEQYF.

The sample holds a few counts of this clone. The chain links TRBV4-1 to TRBJ1-2; no clear D. Trimming stripped 4 bases from V and 8 bases from J, with 17 bases between. Germline loops: CDR1 MGHRA, CDR2 YSYEKL. The CDR3 extends over 14 amino acids. The CDR3 sequence: CASSRLFRSGGYTF. Here the CDR3 DNA reads TGCGCCAGCAGCCGCCTCTTCCGATCCGGGGGCTACACCTTC.

A few counts support this clone. The chain couples TRBV7-2 to TRBJ2-3; 9 positions agree with TRBD1. Germline V gene sequence: CDR1 SGHTA, CDR2 FQGNSA. This CDR3 spans 15 amino acids. J gave up 4 bases and V 5 bases, and 7 bases lay outside the gene matches. CDR3: CASSPGTGRADTQYF. The DNA of the CDR3 is TGTGCCAGCAGCCCTGGGACAGGGAGGGCAGATACGCAGTATTTT. The whole variable domain, remainder taken from reference TRBV7-2 and TRBJ2-3, is GAGVSQSPSNKVTEKGKDVELRCDPISGHTALYWYRQSLGQGLEFLIYFQGNSAPDKSGLPSDRFSAERTGGSVSTLTIQRTQQEDSAVYLCASSPGTGRADTQYFGPGTRLTVL.

The chain couples TRBV7-9 to TRBJ2-7; possible D gene TRBD1, 6 bases. The length of the CDR3 is 12 residues. Trimming took 4 bases from V and 5 from J, leaving 9 bases between them. Germline CDR1 and CDR2: SEHNR and FQNEAQ (reference sequence). The CDR3 protein is CASSSEGDEQYF. The DNA for the CDR3 is TGTGCCAGCAGCTCAGAGGGGGACGAGCAGTACTTC. Based on the CDR3 plus reference TRBV7-9 and TRBJ2-7, the full variable domain is DTGVSQNPRHKITKRGQNVTFRCDPISEHNRLYWYRQTLGQGPEFLTYFQNEAQLEKSRLLSDRFSAERPKGSFSTLEIQRTEQGDSAMYLCASSSEGDEQYFGPGTRLTVT.

This chain joins TRBV15 and TRBJ1-2; 9 bases align to TRBD1. The CDR3 runs to 15 residues. The J segment lost 9 bases and the V segment lost 1 base, leaving 9 bases of the junction unmatched. Germline V lookup: CDR1 LNHNV, CDR2 YYDKDF (reference sequence). The CDR3 DNA is TGTGCCACCAGCAGAGGAGGACAGGGGCTTATGAGCTACACCTTC. It encodes CATSRGGQGLMSYTF.

The chain uses TRBV28 and TRBJ2-1, with 9 bases identical to TRBD2. The length of the CDR3 is 14 residues. V shed 6 bases and J 5 bases; nucleotides not matched to a gene: 5. CDR1 is MDHEN, CDR2 SYDVKM, per germline. Here the CDR3 DNA reads TGTGCCAGCAGACTTAGCGGGGGAGACAATGAGCAGTTCTTC. Translating gives CASRLSGGDNEQFF.

This clone was seen only a few times. Other DNA variants within this sample encode the same CDR3. V usage is TRBV28 and J usage is TRBJ2-5; 8 positions agree with TRBD1. The CDR3 covers 13 residues. After removal of 6 bases from V and 4 bases from J, the junction contained 4 bases not matched to a gene. In germline, CDR1 is MDHEN, CDR2 SYDVKM. The DNA for the CDR3 is TGTGCCAGCAGCAGGACAGGGCGAGAGACCCAGTACTTC. It is translated as CASSRTGRETQYF. Complete variable domain (other parts from reference TRBV28 and TRBJ2-5): DVKVTQSSRYLVKRTGEKVFLECVQDMDHENMFWYRQDPGLGLRLIYFSYDVKMKEKGDIPEGYSVSREKKERFSLILESASTNQTSMYLCASSRTGRETQYFGPGTRLLVL.

A few counts support this clone. J is TRBJ2-5 and V is TRBV9; 10 nucleotides line up with TRBD2. The CDR3 extends over 15 amino acids. V lost 5 bases, J lost 3 bases, and 7 bases stayed unmatched. CDR1 and CDR2 from the germline V gene are SGDLS and YYNGEE. For the CDR3, the DNA is TGTGCCAGCAGTGAAGCGGGGGGGATTAAAGAGACCCAGTACTTC. This translates into CASSEAGGIKETQYF.

This clone was seen a handful of times. V is TRBV11-2 and J is TRBJ2-5; 10 nucleotides align to TRBD2. V trimming: 4 bases; J trimming: 1 base; junction bases outside the gene matches: 3. The CDR3 is 15 amino acids. Looked up from germline, CDR1 is SGHAT and CDR2 is FQNNGV. CDR3 in DNA: TGTGCCAGCAGCTATAGACTAGCGGGCCAAGAGACCCAGTACTTC. As protein: CASSYRLAGQETQYF.

This clone has just a few counts. Other DNA sequences in the sample encode the same CDR3. The chain carries TRBV7-9 and TRBJ1-6; D gene ambiguous. The CDR3 totals 12 residues. The V end was cut by 1 base, the J end by 13 bases, with 8 bases between. The V gene's germline CDR1 is SEHNR and CDR2 FQNEAQ (reference sequence). The CDR3 loop reads CASSLEGAPLHF. The CDR3 DNA follows: TGTGCCAGCAGCTTAGAGGGAGCGCCCCTCCACTTT.

This clone was seen a handful of times. The chain combines TRBV6-5 with TRBJ1-5; D is unclear. Germline CDR1 MNHEY, CDR2 SVGAGI. This CDR3 contains 13 residues. Deletions cut 2 bases from V and 5 bases from J, with 7 bases between. CDR3 nucleotide sequence: TGTGCCAGCAGTTACGACCGGGATCAGCCCCAGCATTTT. Translation gives CASSYDRDQPQHF.

In its sample, this clone was seen many times. The rearrangement joins TRBV29-1 to TRBJ2-4; a possible D gene is TRBD1 (5 bases). Germline CDR1 and CDR2: SQVTM and ANQGSEA. The CDR3 has 10 residues. V dropped 0 bases and J dropped 14 bases, with 8 bases sitting between them. CDR3 region: CSVEDKGEYF. CDR3 bases: TGCAGCGTTGAAGACAAAGGGGAGTACTTC. Filled out from reference TRBV29-1 and TRBJ2-4, the complete variable domain reads SAVISQKPSRDICQRGTSLTIQCQVDSQVTMMFWYRQQPGQSLTLIATANQGSEATYESGFVIDKFPISRPNLTFSTLTVSNMSPEDSSIYLCSVEDKGEYFGAGTRLSVL.

This clone has more than one count but fewer than ten. The chain links TRBV5-6 to TRBJ2-2, with a weak D call TRBD2 (5 bases). The length of the CDR3 is 14 residues. V shed 0 bases and J shed 3 bases, with 6 bases lying between them. In germline, CDR1 is SGHDT, CDR2 YYEEEE. In nucleotides, the CDR3 is TGTGCCAGCAGCTTGGAGGAGGACACCGGGGAGCTGTTTTTT. Amino acid sequence: CASSLEEDTGELFF.

V gene TRBV5-1 combines with J gene TRBJ2-7; D might be TRBD1 (6 bases). Germline values: CDR1 SGHRS, CDR2 YFSETQ. V lost 0 bases to trimming and J lost 2 bases, with 12 bases between them. The CDR3 consists of 15 residues. CDR3 residues: CASSLAAGDTYEQYF. The CDR3 nucleotides read TGCGCCAGCAGCTTGGCGGCAGGGGACACCTACGAGCAGTACTTC.

This chain uses TRBV11-2 with TRBJ2-4, with D maybe TRBD1 (6 bases). Germline CDR1 and CDR2: SGHAT and FQNNGV. There are 16 residues in the CDR3. Deletions cut 6 bases from V and 0 bases from J, with 15 bases between. CDR3 residues: CASRPGQRLAKNIQYF. CDR3 coding DNA: TGTGCCAGCAGACCCGGACAGAGATTAGCCAAAAACATTCAGTACTTC.

The genes are TRBV11-2 and TRBJ2-2, with no clear D. Trimming stripped 1 base from V and 6 bases from J, with 6 bases between. Germline CDR1 and CDR2: SGHAT and FQNNGV. The CDR3 extends over 13 amino acids. The CDR3 nucleotides are TGTGCCAGCAGCTTAGGGCAGTCCGGGGAGCTGTTTTTT. Translated, it gives CASSLGQSGELFF.

This clone was recorded a few times. The CDR3 is CATSRGATGRGELFF. The CDR3 nucleotides read TGTGCCACCAGCAGAGGCGCGACAGGGCGGGGGGAGCTGTTTTTT. The rearrangement uses TRBV15 and TRBJ2-2; 7 nucleotides agree with TRBD1. This CDR3 region has 15 residues. Unmatched junction bases numbered 7, after V lost 1 base and J lost 8 bases. Germline-derived CDR1 and CDR2 are LNHNV and YYDKDF (reference sequence).